The source of this T cell receptor (beta chain) is a study of T cell responses to AZD1222 COVID-19 vaccine. Comment on this clone: Its specificity is unknown.

Produced via immunoSEQ multiplex PCR; TCRdb's table is partial and in-frame only. The repertoire holds about 64,000 clones, just over 90% seen once, with less than 7% in the top ten. General observations from the study: Reportedly, nearly half of unique spike TCRs recognized epitopes outside B.1.351/B.1.1.7 mutations. There were mostly white British donors and more females than males, and clonal diversity was possibly underestimated. Repertoire samples came only from after the peak T cell response. Just a handful of AZD1222 recipients tested seropositive at baseline.

V was cut by 3 bases and J by 0 bases, with 3 bases left in between. CDR3 size: 13 residues. Germline V gene data show CDR1 as MRHNA and CDR2 as SNTAGT. The genes are TRBV6-4 and TRBJ1-5; D ambiguous. This specimen was peripheral blood, taken 28 days after the second dose of the MenACWY control vaccine. The receptor was isolated from an adult who received the MenACWY meningococcal vaccine as a control. CDR3 bases: TGTGCCAGCAGTGAGGGTAGCAATCAGCCCCAGCATTTT. Translation: CASSEGSNQPQHF.